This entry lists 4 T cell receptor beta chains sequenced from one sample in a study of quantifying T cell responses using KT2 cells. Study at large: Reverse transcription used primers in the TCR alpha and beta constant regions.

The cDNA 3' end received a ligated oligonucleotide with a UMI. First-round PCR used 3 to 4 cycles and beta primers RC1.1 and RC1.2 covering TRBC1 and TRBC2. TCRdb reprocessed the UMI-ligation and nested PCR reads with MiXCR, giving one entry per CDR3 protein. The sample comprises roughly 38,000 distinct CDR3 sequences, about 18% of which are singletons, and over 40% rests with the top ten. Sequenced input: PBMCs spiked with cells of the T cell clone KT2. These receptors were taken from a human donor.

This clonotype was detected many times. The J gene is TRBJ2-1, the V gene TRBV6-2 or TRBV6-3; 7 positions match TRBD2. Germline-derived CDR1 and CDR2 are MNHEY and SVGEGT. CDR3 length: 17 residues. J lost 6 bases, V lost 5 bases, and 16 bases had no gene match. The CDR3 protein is CASSDPSVGGSFNEQFF. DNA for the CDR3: TGTGCCAGCAGTGACCCCAGCGTAGGCGGGAGTTTCAATGAGCAGTTCTTC.

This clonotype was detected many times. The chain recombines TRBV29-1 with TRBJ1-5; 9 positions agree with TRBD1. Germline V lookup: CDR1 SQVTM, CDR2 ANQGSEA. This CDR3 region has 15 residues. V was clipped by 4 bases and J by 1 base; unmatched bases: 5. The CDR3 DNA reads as TGCAGCGTTGTTGTCGGACAGGGGAGCAATCAGCCCCAGCATTTT. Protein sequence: CSVVVGQGSNQPQHF.

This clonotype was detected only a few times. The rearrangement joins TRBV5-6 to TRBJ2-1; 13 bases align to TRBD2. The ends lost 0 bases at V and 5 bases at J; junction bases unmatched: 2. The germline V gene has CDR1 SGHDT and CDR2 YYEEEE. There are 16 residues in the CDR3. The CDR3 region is CASSLDTSGRDNEQFF. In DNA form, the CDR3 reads TGTGCCAGCAGCTTGGACACTAGCGGGAGGGACAATGAGCAGTTCTTC. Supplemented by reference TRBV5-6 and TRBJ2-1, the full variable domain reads DAGVTQSPTHLIKTRGQQVTLRCSPKSGHDTVSWYQQALGQGPQFIFQYYEEEERQRGNFPDRFSGHQFPNYSSELNVNALLLGDSALYLCASSLDTSGRDNEQFFGPGTRLTVL.

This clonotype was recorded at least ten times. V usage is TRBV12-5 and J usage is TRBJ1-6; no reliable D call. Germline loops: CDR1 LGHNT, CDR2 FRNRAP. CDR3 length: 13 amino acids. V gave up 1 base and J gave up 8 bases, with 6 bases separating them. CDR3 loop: CASGLELHSPLHF. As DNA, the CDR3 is TGTGCTAGTGGTTTGGAGCTCCATTCACCCCTCCACTTT. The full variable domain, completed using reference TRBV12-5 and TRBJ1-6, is DARVTQTPRHKVTEMGQEVTMRCQPILGHNTVFWYRQTMMQGLELLAYFRNRAPLDDSGMPKDRFSAEMPDATLATLKIQPSEPRDSAVYFCASGLELHSPLHFGNGTRLTVT.